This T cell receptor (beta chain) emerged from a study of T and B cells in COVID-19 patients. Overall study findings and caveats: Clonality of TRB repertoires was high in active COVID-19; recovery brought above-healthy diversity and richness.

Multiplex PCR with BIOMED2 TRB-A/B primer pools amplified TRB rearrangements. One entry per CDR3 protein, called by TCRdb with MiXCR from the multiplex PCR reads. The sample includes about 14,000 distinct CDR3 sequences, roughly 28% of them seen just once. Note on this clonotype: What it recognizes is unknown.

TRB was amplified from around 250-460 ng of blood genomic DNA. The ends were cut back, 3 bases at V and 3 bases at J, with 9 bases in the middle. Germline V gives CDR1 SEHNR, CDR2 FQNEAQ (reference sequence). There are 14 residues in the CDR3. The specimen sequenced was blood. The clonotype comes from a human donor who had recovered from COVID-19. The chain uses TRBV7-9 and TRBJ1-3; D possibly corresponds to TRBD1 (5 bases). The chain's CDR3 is CASSLVQVGNTIYF. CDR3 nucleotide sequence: TGTGCCAGCAGCTTGGTACAGGTTGGAAACACCATATATTTT.